Below are 30 T cell receptor beta chains sequenced from a single sample in a study of T cell repertoires in cytomegalovirus infection. A single record per CDR3 protein comes from TCRdb applying MiXCR to the reads. The sample shows fewer than 300,000 distinct CDR3 sequences, about 23% of them seen only once. Sequencing was performed on PBMCs. The receptors were sampled from a human donor in good health (CMV status not recorded). Some clones in this sample may be carry-over from other donors' samples.

The chain couples TRBV28 to TRBJ2-4; D unclear. V lost 6 bases to trimming and J lost 6 bases, with 21 bases between them. CDR1 and CDR2 (germline): MDHEN, SYDVKM. The CDR3 extends over 16 amino acids. In nucleotides, the CDR3 is TGTGCCAGCAGCGCCCTTGGGGTGTCGGAGAGAAACATTCAGTACTTC. Translated: CASSALGVSERNIQYF.

In its sample, this clonotype was seen a few times. This chain joins TRBV20-1 and TRBJ2-1, with a weak D call TRBD2 (6 bases). Germline values: CDR1 DFQATT, CDR2 SNEGSKA (reference sequence). The CDR3 has 15 amino acids. The CDR3 protein is CSHQSPGLSSNEQFF. Here the CDR3 DNA reads TGCAGCCACCAAAGCCCGGGACTTTCATCGAATGAGCAGTTCTTC.

V usage is TRBV24-1 and J usage is TRBJ1-2; D remains unclear. The ends were cut back, 1 base at V and 7 bases at J, with 9 bases in the middle. The CDR3 totals 13 residues. From germline, CDR1 is KGHDR and CDR2 SFDVKD. The CDR3 DNA sequence: TGTGCCACCAGTGATTTCTCGGGAACTGGCTACACCTTC. Protein sequence: CATSDFSGTGYTF.

This sequence joins TRBV2 and TRBJ2-4; no definite D call. Germline values: CDR1 SNHLY, CDR2 FYNNEI. Trimming stripped 6 bases from V and 1 base from J, with 7 bases between. This CDR3 spans 13 amino acids. The DNA for the CDR3 is TGTGCCAGCAGCCCCGGGGCCAAAAACATTCAGTACTTC. This encodes CASSPGAKNIQYF.

This clonotype was detected ten times or more. The chain links TRBV7-2 to TRBJ2-1; TRBD1 matches 10 bases. This CDR3 spans 15 amino acids. Germline CDR1 reads SGHTA; CDR2 reads FQGNSA. Unmatched junction bases numbered 7, after V lost 4 bases and J lost 7 bases. CDR3 region: CASSSTGGIGNEQFF. The CDR3 bases are TGTGCCAGCAGCTCGACAGGGGGCATTGGTAATGAGCAGTTCTTC. Based on the CDR3 plus reference TRBV7-2 and TRBJ2-1, the full variable domain is GAGVSQSPSNKVTEKGKDVELRCDPISGHTALYWYRQSLGQGLEFLIYFQGNSAPDKSGLPSDRFSAERTGGSVSTLTIQRTQQEDSAVYLCASSSTGGIGNEQFFGPGTRLTVL.

As regards this clonotype: This CDR3 fails to terminate in the conserved phenylalanine or tryptophan, so it likely reflects a read error. The genes are TRBV7-4 and TRBJ1-5; D is undetermined. Germline V gene lookup returns CDR1 SGHVT and CDR2 SQSDAQ. The CDR3 has 14 residues. V lost 1 base and J 3 bases, leaving 7 bases between the germline ends. CDR3 DNA: TGTGCCAGCAGCTTAGGAAATTCCAATCAGCCCCAGCATTTA. Translating gives CASSLGNSNQPQHL.

This chain uses TRBV30 with TRBJ2-1; D not certain. Germline CDR1 reads GTSNPN; CDR2 reads SVGIG (reference sequence). This CDR3 is 13 amino acids long. V was pared by 2 bases and J by 10 bases, with 15 bases between. The CDR3 DNA is TGTGCCTGGAGTAGGCCCGCCATTAAGGAGCAGTTCTTC. Translated, it gives CAWSRPAIKEQFF.

This chain uses TRBV19 with TRBJ1-2; maybe TRBD1 (5 bases). Between the trimmed V and J ends, which lost 3 bases and 4 bases, there was a span of 15 bases. CDR3 length: 15 residues. The V gene's germline CDR1 is LNHDA and CDR2 SQIVND (reference sequence). The DNA for the CDR3 is TGTGCCAGTAGTATTTCCGTCAGCCAGGGCTATGGCTACACCTTC. This translates into CASSISVSQGYGYTF.

V usage is TRBV5-4 and J usage is TRBJ2-7; D ambiguous. Trimming took off 5 bases at V and 0 bases at J, with 15 bases between the two ends. CDR1 is SGHNT, CDR2 YYREEE, per germline (reference sequence). This CDR3 is built from 15 residues. The CDR3: CASSSRLKSSYEQYF. The CDR3 region has the DNA TGTGCCAGCAGTTCCAGACTCAAGAGCTCCTACGAGCAGTACTTC.

V is TRBV14 and J is TRBJ2-2, with D hard to call. V lost 2 bases and J lost 0, with 10 bases in between. The CDR3 length is 16 residues. Germline assignment: CDR1 SGHDN and CDR2 FVKESK. This CDR3 is CASSQRIRANTGELFF. CDR3 sequence (DNA): TGTGCCAGCAGCCAACGAATCCGTGCGAACACCGGGGAGCTGTTTTTT. Based on the CDR3 plus reference TRBV14 and TRBJ2-2, the full variable domain is EAGVTQFPSHSVIEKGQTVTLRCDPISGHDNLYWYRRVMGKEIKFLLHFVKESKQDESGMPNNRFLAERTGGTYSTLKVQPAELEDSGVYFCASSQRIRANTGELFFGEGSRLTVL.

This clonotype was found a few times. The genes are TRBV29-1 and TRBJ2-2; 8 bases agree with TRBD1. Germline values: CDR1 SQVTM, CDR2 ANQGSEA. CDR3 length equals 14 residues. V dropped 6 bases and J dropped 6; count of bases not matched to a gene: 9. The CDR3 loop reads CSVLGTGLSGELFF. The CDR3 DNA sequence: TGCAGCGTCCTGGGGACAGGTTTATCCGGGGAGCTGTTTTTT.

This chain links TRBV11-2 with TRBJ2-7, with 7 bases that match TRBD2. The CDR3 consists of 13 residues. Germline values: CDR1 SGHAT, CDR2 FQNNGV. After removal of 5 bases from V and 4 bases from J, the junction contained 5 bases not matched to a gene. This CDR3 reads CASSPLADYEQYF. DNA for the CDR3: TGTGCCAGCAGCCCCCTAGCGGATTACGAGCAGTACTTC.

The chain combines TRBV6-6 with TRBJ2-5, with D unclear. V was clipped by 6 bases and J by 6 bases, with 11 bases between them. The V gene's germline CDR1 is MNHNY and CDR2 SVGAGI (reference sequence). The CDR3 is 12 amino acids. CDR3 protein: CASRAPSKTQYF. The CDR3 DNA reads TGTGCCAGCAGAGCCCCTTCTAAGACCCAGTACTTC.

The J gene is TRBJ2-7, the V gene TRBV12-3 or TRBV12-4; D is perhaps TRBD2 (7 bases). V was pared by 3 bases and J by 6 bases, with 18 bases between. CDR3 length equals 15 residues. The CDR3 sequence: CASSFNAGASGEQYF. In DNA form, the CDR3 reads TGTGCCAGCAGTTTTAATGCGGGGGCCTCGGGCGAGCAGTACTTC.

Worth noting for this clonotype: One base away lies a much larger clone, so this may be a sequencing read error. The V call is TRBV6-2 or TRBV6-3, the J call TRBJ1-1; D not resolved. Germline CDR1 reads MNHEY; CDR2 reads SVGEGT. The CDR3 is 16 residues long. The DNA of the CDR3 is TGTGCCAGCAGTTACTCGGAGACCCACCTGAACACTGCAGCTGTCTTT. This encodes CASSYSETHLNTAAVF.

The chain combines TRBV11-2 with TRBJ2-1, with TRBD2 identical over 8 bases. The CDR3 has 15 residues. The germline CDR1 and CDR2 sequences are SGHAT and FQNNGV. V shed 5 bases, J shed 2 bases, and the junction held 5 bases outside the gene matches. CDR3 DNA: TGTGCCAGCAGCCACGGGAGGGGTGCCTACAATGAGCAGTTCTTC. Translated: CASSHGRGAYNEQFF. Together with reference TRBV11-2 and TRBJ2-1, the CDR3 gives the full variable domain: EAGVAQSPRYKIIEKRQSVAFWCNPISGHATLYWYQQILGQGPKLLIQFQNNGVVDDSQLPKDRFSAERLKGVDSTLKIQPAKLEDSAVYLCASSHGRGAYNEQFFGPGTRLTVL.

This clonotype came up a few times. The rearrangement uses TRBV19 and TRBJ2-7, with no clear D. The CDR3 runs 14 residues. The V gene lost 8 bases and the J gene lost 3 bases, with 17 bases spanning the gap. CDR1 and CDR2 from the germline V gene are LNHDA and SQIVND (reference sequence). The DNA of the CDR3 is TGTGCCAGTCGACCCTCGACACAGATCTACGAGCAGTACTTC. It encodes CASRPSTQIYEQYF.

This clonotype was seen at least ten times. V gene TRBV28 combines with J gene TRBJ2-1; no reliable D call. The CDR3 extends over 12 amino acids. In germline, CDR1 is MDHEN, CDR2 SYDVKM. V lost 2 bases and J 6 bases, leaving 5 bases between the germline ends. The CDR3 coding sequence is TGTGCCAGCAGTTTACTTCGCAATGAGCAGTTCTTC. This sequence encodes CASSLLRNEQFF.

This clonotype was found a few times. The CDR3: CASSDGGGYTF. CDR3 nucleotides: TGTGCCAGCAGTGACGGGGGTGGCTACACCTTC. V and J are TRBV6-4 and TRBJ1-2; perhaps TRBD1 as D (5 bases). The CDR3 totals 11 residues. Germline V gene lookup returns CDR1 MRHNA and CDR2 SNTAGT. V shed 2 bases and J shed 7 bases, with 5 bases lying between them.

The J gene is TRBJ1-5, the V gene TRBV6-2 or TRBV6-3, with D possibly being TRBD1 (5 bases). The CDR3 runs 16 residues. The germline V and J ends were trimmed by 0 bases and 8 bases, with 17 bases remaining between them. Germline V gene sequence: CDR1 MNHEY, CDR2 SVGEGT. This CDR3 is CASSYSEGIPPKPQHF. The CDR3 DNA reads as TGTGCCAGCAGTTACTCGGAGGGGATCCCCCCCAAGCCCCAGCATTTT.

This clonotype was seen only a few times. The gene calls are TRBV28 and TRBJ1-1; 10 bases line up with TRBD1. Unmatched junction bases numbered 19, after V lost 8 bases and J lost 1 base. Germline V gene sequence: CDR1 MDHEN, CDR2 SYDVKM. The CDR3 contains 19 residues. CDR3 sequence reads: CASPPWGTGARYENTEAFF. The CDR3 DNA reads TGTGCCAGCCCACCCTGGGGGACAGGGGCCCGTTATGAGAACACTGAAGCTTTCTTT.

This clonotype was detected ten times or more. V gene TRBV7-2 combines with J gene TRBJ1-2; 7 bases align to TRBD1. Trimming cost V 2 bases and J 4 bases; bases outside gene matches: 4. This CDR3 spans 14 amino acids. Germline V CDR1 and CDR2: SGHTA, FQGNSA. CDR3 coding DNA: TGTGCCAGCAGCTTACGACAGGGTGGCTATGGCTACACCTTC. Translation gives CASSLRQGGYGYTF.

The gene calls are TRBV5-5 and TRBJ1-5; 9 bases align to TRBD1. The germline V gene encodes CDR1 SGHKS and CDR2 YYEKEE (reference sequence). CDR3 length: 16 residues. Trimming cost V 4 bases and J 6 bases; bases outside gene matches: 11. The DNA for the CDR3 is TGTGCCAGCAGCCTAGGACAGGGGCGATTCTTTCAGCCCCAGCATTTT. The encoded protein is CASSLGQGRFFQPQHF.

This clonotype has a handful of counts. In DNA form, the CDR3 reads TGTGCCAGCGCAGATTACAATGAAAAACTGTTTTTT. It codes for CASADYNEKLFF. The J gene is TRBJ1-4, the V gene TRBV2; D is undetermined. CDR1 and CDR2 (germline): SNHLY, FYNNEI. V was cut by 8 bases and J by 5 bases, with 9 bases left in between. The CDR3 sequence is 12 residues long. Combining the CDR3 with reference TRBV2 and TRBJ1-4 gives the whole variable domain EPEVTQTPSHQVTQMGQEVILRCVPISNHLYFYWYRQILGQKVEFLVSFYNNEISEKSEIFDDQFSVERPDGSNFTLKIRSTKLEDSAMYFCASADYNEKLFFGSGTQLSVL.

This clonotype was counted only a few times. V is TRBV7-2 and J is TRBJ1-6; no clear D. Per the germline V gene, CDR1 is SGHTA and CDR2 is FQGNSA. V was pared by 8 bases and J by 7 bases, with 9 bases between. This CDR3 has 12 amino acids. The CDR3 coding sequence is TGTGCCAGCGGCTACTCAAATTCACCCCTCCACTTT. Amino acid sequence: CASGYSNSPLHF.

This sequence joins TRBV6-6 and TRBJ2-7; D is possibly TRBD1 (6 bases). The CDR3 covers 13 residues. Trimming shortened V by 5 bases and J by 2 bases, and 10 bases separated the two germline ends. From germline, CDR1 is MNHNY and CDR2 SVGAGI (reference sequence). The CDR3 sequence: CASSRQGTYEQYF. The DNA of the CDR3 is TGTGCCAGCAGTCGGCAGGGGACCTACGAGCAGTACTTC.

V and J are TRBV11-3 and TRBJ2-1; 9 bases line up with TRBD2. The germline V gene has CDR1 SGHNT and CDR2 YENEEA. This CDR3 has 15 residues. The V and J ends lost 8 bases and 10 bases, in that order; junction bases with no gene match: 15. As DNA, the CDR3 is TGTGCCAGCTGCGCAACCGGGACTAGCTTTCTCGAGCAGTTCTTC. Its protein is CASCATGTSFLEQFF.

This clonotype has ten or more counts. This chain links TRBV6-1 with TRBJ1-2; D is ambiguous. The CDR3 has 14 amino acids. CDR1 and CDR2 from the germline V gene are MNHNS and SASEGT. The V end was cut by 7 bases, the J end by 7 bases, with 19 bases between. CDR3 sequence (DNA): TGTGCCAGCAACCCGGGCTCTATCCCTATTGGCTACACCTTC. Its protein is CASNPGSIPIGYTF.

In its sample, this clonotype was seen a few times. The rearrangement uses TRBV7-9 and TRBJ2-1; 7 bases match TRBD2. V was pared by 4 bases and J by 8 bases, with 2 bases of the junction left unmatched. The CDR3 is 12 amino acids. CDR1 is SEHNR and CDR2 is FQNEAQ in the germline V gene (reference sequence). CDR3 DNA sequence: TGTGCCAGCAGCTCTGCGGGGGATGAGCAGTTCTTC. Protein sequence: CASSSAGDEQFF.

This chain uses TRBV19 with TRBJ2-3; 7 nucleotides line up with TRBD2. CDR3 size: 15 residues. Germline loops: CDR1 LNHDA, CDR2 SQIVND (reference sequence). V dropped 6 bases and J dropped 2; count of bases not matched to a gene: 8. In DNA form, the CDR3 reads TGTGCCAGTAGCTCACCCCGGGACTACACAGATACGCAGTATTTT. Amino acid sequence: CASSSPRDYTDTQYF.